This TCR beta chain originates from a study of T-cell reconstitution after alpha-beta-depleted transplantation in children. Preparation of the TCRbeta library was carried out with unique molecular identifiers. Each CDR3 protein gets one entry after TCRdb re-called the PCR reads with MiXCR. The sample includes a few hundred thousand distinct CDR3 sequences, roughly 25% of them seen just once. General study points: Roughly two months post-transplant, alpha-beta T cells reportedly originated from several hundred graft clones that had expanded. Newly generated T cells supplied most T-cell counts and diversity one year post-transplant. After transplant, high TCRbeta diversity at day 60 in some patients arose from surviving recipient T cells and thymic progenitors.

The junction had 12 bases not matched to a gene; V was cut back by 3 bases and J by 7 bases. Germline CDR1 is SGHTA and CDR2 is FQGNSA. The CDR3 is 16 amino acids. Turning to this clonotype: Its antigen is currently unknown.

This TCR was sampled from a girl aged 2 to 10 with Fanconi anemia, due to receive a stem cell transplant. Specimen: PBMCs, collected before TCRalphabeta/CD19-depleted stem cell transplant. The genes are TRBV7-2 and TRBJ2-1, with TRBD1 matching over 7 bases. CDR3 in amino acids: CASSLVNPRGRNEQFF. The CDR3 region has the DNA TGTGCCAGCAGCTTGGTCAATCCGAGGGGGCGGAATGAGCAGTTCTTC.